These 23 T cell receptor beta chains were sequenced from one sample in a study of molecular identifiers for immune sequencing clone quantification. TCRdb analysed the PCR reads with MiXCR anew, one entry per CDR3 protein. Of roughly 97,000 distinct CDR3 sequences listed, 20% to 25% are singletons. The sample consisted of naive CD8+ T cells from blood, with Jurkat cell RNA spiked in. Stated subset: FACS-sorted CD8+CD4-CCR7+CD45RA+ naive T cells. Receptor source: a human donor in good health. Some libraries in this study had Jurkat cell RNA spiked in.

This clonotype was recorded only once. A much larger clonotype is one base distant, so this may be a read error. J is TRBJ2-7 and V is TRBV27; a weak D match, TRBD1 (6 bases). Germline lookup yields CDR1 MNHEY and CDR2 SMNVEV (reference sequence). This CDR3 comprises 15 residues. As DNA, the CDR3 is TGTGCCAGCAGTATATCGACAGGTAATGGGTACGAGCAGTACTTC. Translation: CASSISTGNGYEQYF.

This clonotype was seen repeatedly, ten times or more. DNA of the CDR3: TGCGCCAGCAGCCCGGGGACAGGGGCTCTGAACACTGAAGCTTTCTTT. Encoded protein: CASSPGTGALNTEAFF. The V gene is TRBV5-1, the J gene TRBJ1-1, with 10 bases identical to TRBD1. J was trimmed by 0 bases and V by 4 bases; bases with no gene match: 6. The CDR3 totals 16 residues. Germline V gene lookup returns CDR1 SGHRS and CDR2 YFSETQ.

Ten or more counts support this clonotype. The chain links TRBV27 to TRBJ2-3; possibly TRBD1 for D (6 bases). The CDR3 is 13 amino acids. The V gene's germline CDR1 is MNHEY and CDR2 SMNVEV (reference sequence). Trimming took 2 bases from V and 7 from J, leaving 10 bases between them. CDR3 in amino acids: CASSLNGQHTQYF. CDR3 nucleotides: TGTGCCAGCAGTTTAAATGGACAGCATACGCAGTATTTT.

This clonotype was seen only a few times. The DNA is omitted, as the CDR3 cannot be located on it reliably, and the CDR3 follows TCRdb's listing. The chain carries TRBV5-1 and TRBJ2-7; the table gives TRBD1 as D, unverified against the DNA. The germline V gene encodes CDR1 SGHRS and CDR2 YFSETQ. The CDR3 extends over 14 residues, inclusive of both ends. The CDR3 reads CAGSFGTGSYEQHF.

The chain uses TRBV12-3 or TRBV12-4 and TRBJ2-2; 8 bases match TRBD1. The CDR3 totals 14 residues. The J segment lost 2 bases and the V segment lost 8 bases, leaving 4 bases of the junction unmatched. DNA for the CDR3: TGTGCCAGCCAGGGGGCTACCAACACCGGGGAGCTGTTTTTT. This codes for CASQGATNTGELFF.

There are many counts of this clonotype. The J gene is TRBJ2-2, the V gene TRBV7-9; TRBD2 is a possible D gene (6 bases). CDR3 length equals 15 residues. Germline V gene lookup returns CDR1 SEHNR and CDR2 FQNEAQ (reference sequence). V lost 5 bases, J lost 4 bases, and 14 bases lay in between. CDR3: CASSRESGGTGELFF. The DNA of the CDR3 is TGTGCCAGCAGCAGGGAGTCCGGGGGCACCGGGGAGCTGTTTTTT.

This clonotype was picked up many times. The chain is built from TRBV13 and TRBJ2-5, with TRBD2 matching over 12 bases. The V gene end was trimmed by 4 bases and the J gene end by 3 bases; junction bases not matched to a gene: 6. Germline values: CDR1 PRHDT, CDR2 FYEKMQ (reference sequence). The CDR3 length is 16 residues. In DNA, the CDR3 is TGTGCCAGCAGCTCCAGGACTAGCGGGGTAGAAGAGACCCAGTACTTC. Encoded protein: CASSSRTSGVEETQYF. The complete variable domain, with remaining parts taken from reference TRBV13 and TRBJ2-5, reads AAGVIQSPRHLIKEKRETATLKCYPIPRHDTVYWYQQGPGQDPQFLISFYEKMQSDKGSIPDRFSAQQFSDYHSELNMSSLELGDSALYFCASSSRTSGVEETQYFGPGTRLLVL.

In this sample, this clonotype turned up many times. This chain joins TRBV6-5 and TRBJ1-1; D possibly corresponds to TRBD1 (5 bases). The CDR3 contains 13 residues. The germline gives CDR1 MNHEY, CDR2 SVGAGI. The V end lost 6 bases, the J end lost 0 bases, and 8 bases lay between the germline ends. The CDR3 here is CASRGVMNTEAFF. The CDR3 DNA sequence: TGTGCCAGCAGGGGGGTCATGAACACTGAAGCTTTCTTT.

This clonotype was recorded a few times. CDR3 amino acids: CAILDSGDREGRYEQYF. CDR3 DNA: TGTGCCATCCTTGATTCGGGGGATCGGGAGGGCCGGTACGAGCAGTACTTC. The rearrangement joins TRBV10-3 to TRBJ2-7; TRBD2 matches 8 bases. After removal of 8 bases from V and 4 bases from J, the junction contained 19 bases not matched to a gene. Looked up from germline, CDR1 is ENHRY and CDR2 is SYGVKD. The CDR3 has 17 amino acids.

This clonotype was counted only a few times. CDR3 bases: TGCAGCGTTGAGAACACTGAAGCTTTCTTT. Translation: CSVENTEAFF. The chain uses TRBV29-1 and TRBJ1-1; no definite D call. V dropped 3 bases and J dropped 1 base, with 0 bases sitting between them. The CDR3 extends over 10 amino acids. Germline assignment: CDR1 SQVTM and CDR2 ANQGSEA.

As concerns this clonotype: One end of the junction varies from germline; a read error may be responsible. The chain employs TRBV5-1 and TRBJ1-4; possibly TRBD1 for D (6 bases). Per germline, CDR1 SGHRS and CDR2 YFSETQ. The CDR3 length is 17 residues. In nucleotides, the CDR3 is TGCGCCAGCAGCCGGGGGGCAGTGCCCACAACTAATGAAAAACTGGTCTTT. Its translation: CASSRGAVPTTNEKLVF.

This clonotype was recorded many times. The CDR3 spells CASAWGGANTEAFF. In nucleotides, the CDR3 is TGTGCCAGCGCGTGGGGGGGAGCGAACACTGAAGCTTTCTTT. The V gene is TRBV3-1, the J gene TRBJ1-1; TRBD1 is a possible D gene (5 bases). The V and J ends lost 8 bases and 1 base respectively, with 14 bases between them. Per the germline V gene, CDR1 is LGHDT and CDR2 is YNNKEL (reference sequence). The CDR3 is 14 amino acids.

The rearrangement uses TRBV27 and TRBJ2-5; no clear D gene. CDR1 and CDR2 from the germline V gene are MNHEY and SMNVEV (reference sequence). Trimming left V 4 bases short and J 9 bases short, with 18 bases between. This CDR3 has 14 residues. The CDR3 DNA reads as TGTGCCAGCAGTTCATCTTGGCTGACTGAGCCCCAGTACTTC. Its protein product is CASSSSWLTEPQYF.

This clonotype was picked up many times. CDR3 in amino acids: CASSQGTGGHYEQYF. CDR3 sequence (DNA): TGCGCCAGCAGCCAAGGGACAGGGGGTCACTACGAGCAGTACTTC. The chain combines TRBV4-1 with TRBJ2-7; 10 positions match TRBD1. From germline, CDR1 is MGHRA and CDR2 YSYEKL. The CDR3 covers 15 residues. V lost 1 base, J lost 3 bases, and 3 bases stayed unmatched.

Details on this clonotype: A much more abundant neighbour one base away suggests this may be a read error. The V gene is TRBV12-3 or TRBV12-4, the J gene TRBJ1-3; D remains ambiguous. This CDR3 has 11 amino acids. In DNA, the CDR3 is TGTGCCAGCAGTTTTGGAAACACCATGTATTTT. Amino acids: CASSFGNTMYF.

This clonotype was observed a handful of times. CDR3 in amino acids: CASSDRGTYEQYF. DNA for the CDR3: TGTGCCAGCTCAGACAGGGGAACCTACGAGCAGTACTTC. This rearrangement joins TRBV18 to TRBJ2-7; 8 nucleotides match TRBD1. Trimming at V came to 5 bases and at J to 2 bases, leaving 2 bases not matched to a gene. The CDR3 is made up of 13 amino acids. Germline loops: CDR1 KGHSH, CDR2 LQKENI.

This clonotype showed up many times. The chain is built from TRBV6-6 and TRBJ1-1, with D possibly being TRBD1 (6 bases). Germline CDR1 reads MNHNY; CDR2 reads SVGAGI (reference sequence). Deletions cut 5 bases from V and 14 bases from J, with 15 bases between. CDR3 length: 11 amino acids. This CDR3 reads CASSRTDGEFF. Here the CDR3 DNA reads TGTGCCAGCAGTCGGACAGACGGGGAGTTCTTT.

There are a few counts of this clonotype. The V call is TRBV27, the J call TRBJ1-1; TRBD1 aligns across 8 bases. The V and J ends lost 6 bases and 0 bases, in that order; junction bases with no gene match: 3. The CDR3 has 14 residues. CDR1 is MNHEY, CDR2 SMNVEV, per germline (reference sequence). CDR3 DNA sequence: TGTGCCAGCAGCCTACAGGGGGTGAACACTGAAGCTTTCTTT. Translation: CASSLQGVNTEAFF.

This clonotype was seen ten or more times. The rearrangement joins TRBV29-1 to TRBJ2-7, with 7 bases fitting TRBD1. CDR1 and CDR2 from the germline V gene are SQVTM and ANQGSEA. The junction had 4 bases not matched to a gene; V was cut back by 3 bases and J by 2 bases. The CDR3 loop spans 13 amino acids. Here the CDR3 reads CSVETGPTYEQYF. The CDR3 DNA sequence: TGCAGCGTTGAGACAGGGCCTACCTACGAGCAGTACTTC.

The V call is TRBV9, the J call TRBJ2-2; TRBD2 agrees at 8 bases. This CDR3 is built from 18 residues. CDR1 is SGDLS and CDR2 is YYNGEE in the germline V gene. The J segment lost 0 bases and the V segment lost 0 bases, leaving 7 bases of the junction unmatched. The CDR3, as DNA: TGTGCCAGCAGCGTAGCTACGGGCGGGGGGACGAACACCGGGGAGCTGTTTTTT. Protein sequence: CASSVATGGGTNTGELFF.

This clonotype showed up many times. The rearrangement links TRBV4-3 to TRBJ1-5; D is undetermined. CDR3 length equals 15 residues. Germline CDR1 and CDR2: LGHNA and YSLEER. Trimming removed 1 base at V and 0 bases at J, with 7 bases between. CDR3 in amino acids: CASSQVEGSNQPQHF. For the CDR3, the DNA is TGCGCCAGCAGCCAAGTGGAAGGTAGCAATCAGCCCCAGCATTTT.

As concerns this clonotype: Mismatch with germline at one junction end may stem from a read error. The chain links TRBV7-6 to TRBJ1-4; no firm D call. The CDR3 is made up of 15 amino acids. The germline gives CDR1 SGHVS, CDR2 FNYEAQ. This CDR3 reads CTSRPNLATNEKLFF. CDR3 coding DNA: TGTACCAGCAGACCTAACCTGGCAACTAATGAAAAACTGTTTTTT.

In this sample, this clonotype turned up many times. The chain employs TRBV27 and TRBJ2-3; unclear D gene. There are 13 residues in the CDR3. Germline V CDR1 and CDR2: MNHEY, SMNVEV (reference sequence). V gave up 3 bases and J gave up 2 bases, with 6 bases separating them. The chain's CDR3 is CASSFSITDTQYF. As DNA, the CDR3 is TGTGCCAGCAGTTTTAGCATCACAGATACGCAGTATTTT.